The table lists the clone carrying this T cell receptor beta chain with a count of one. Its antigen is currently unknown. The ends were cut back, 3 bases at V and 4 bases at J, with 13 bases in the middle. This CDR3 contains 14 residues. Germline-derived CDR1 and CDR2 are SGHDT and YYEEEE. Only in-frame clones appear in the TCRdb table, and some are missing; sequencing was by immunoSEQ multiplex PCR. This sample has about 350,000 clones, with 80% to 90% found just once. This sample stems from a study of Ad26.COV2.S vaccination and SARS-CoV-2 variants. Study results and caveats: Relative to placebo recipients, vaccine recipients exhibited elevated spike-specific TCR breadth.

Treatment given: around 19 received Ad26.COV2.S at low or high dose, single or two shots; 5 received placebo; per-sample allocation not given. Sampling was performed 63 days after the first vaccine or placebo injection. A Boston donor was an adult aged 18-55 years. This chain connects TRBV5-6 to TRBJ1-2; D is unclear. This material consisted of peripheral blood, taken in a trial of Ad26.COV2.S vaccine versus placebo. The sequence was obtained from a person aged 18-60 years who received the Ad26.COV2.S COVID-19 vaccine or a placebo. The chain's CDR3 is CASSSIKDLYGYTF. CDR3 DNA: TGTGCCAGCAGCTCGATTAAAGACCTCTATGGCTACACCTTC.